A selection of T cell receptor beta chains follows, all from one sample in a study of cytomegalovirus exposure and HLA in healthy donors. Profiled with immunoSEQ multiplex PCR; TCRdb holds only in-frame clones, not every one. Of about 120,000 clones in the sample, around 85% were seen once. The sequenced material came from PBMCs. The receptors derive from a woman in her thirties in good health and CMV-seronegative. Each CDR3 is given with its conserved first and last residue. The D gene is left open where the match is weak. Clone size is given for some rows only: seen once, a few or many times, or a class if the clone is expanded.

j_call	d_call	clone_size	v_call	cdr3_nt	cdr3_aa
TRBJ2-3	TRBD2	-	TRBV10-3	TGTGCCAGCAGTGATTATATACGGCGGGGGAACACAGATACGCAGTATTTT	CASSDYIRRGNTDTQYF
TRBJ2-7	TRBD1	-	TRBV5-1	TGCGCCAGCAGCCACGGACAGGGGACCTACGAGCAGTACTTC	CASSHGQGTYEQYF
TRBJ1-5	TRBD1	-	TRBV9	TGTGCCAGCAGTCGCGGGACAGCAAATCAGCCCCAGCATTTT	CASSRGTANQPQHF
TRBJ1-1	TRBD1	-	TRBV5-1	TGCGCCAGCAGCTCGGCTGGGACAGGGACTGAAGCTTTCTTT	CASSSAGTGTEAFF
TRBJ1-2	-	-	TRBV2	TGTGCCAGCAGTGAAAGCAGGGTTTATGGCTACACCTTC	CASSESRVYGYTF
TRBJ2-5	TRBD1	-	TRBV7-3	TGTGCCAGCAGCGAACAGGGGGTGGGCGAGACCCAGTACTTC	CASSEQGVGETQYF
TRBJ2-7	TRBD1	-	TRBV5-5	TGTGCCAGCAGCTTTGCAGGGGGCTACGAGCAGTACTTC	CASSFAGGYEQYF
TRBJ2-5	TRBD2	-	TRBV30	TGTGCCTGGACTCTAGCGGGGGCGCAAGAGACCCAGTACTTC	CAWTLAGAQETQYF
TRBJ2-5	TRBD2	-	TRBV30	TGTGCCTGGAGTGTTGGGACTAGCGGGGGCCGGGGCAAGACCCAGTACTTC	CAWSVGTSGGRGKTQYF
TRBJ2-3	TRBD2	-	TRBV7-2	TGTGCCAGCAGCTTACTCCCCGGGGGGGGGAGCACAGATACGCAGTATTTT	CASSLLPGGGSTDTQYF
TRBJ2-5	TRBD2	-	TRBV9	TGTGCCAGCAGCCTCAAAAACGGGCTAGCGGGGGACGAGACCCAGTACTTC	CASSLKNGLAGDETQYF
TRBJ2-5	-	-	TRBV15	TGTGCCACCAAACCTCGACAGTACCAAGAGACCCAGTACTTC	CATKPRQYQETQYF
TRBJ2-3	-	-	TRBV6-6	TGTGCCAGCAGCCAACTAGATACGCAGTATTTT	CASSQLDTQYF
TRBJ2-2	-	few	TRBV5-4	TGTGCCAGCAGCTTGGGGTTGGGGGCCACCGGGGAGCTGTTTTTT	CASSLGLGATGELFF
TRBJ1-1	TRBD1	-	TRBV2	TGTGCCAGCAGTGAACGGGCAGGGGGGACACCTGAAGCTTTCTTT	CASSERAGGTPEAFF
TRBJ2-1	TRBD2	many	TRBV10-2	TGCGCCAGCAGTCGGACGCAGCGGGGGGAATACTACAATGAGCAGTTCTTC	CASSRTQRGEYYNEQFF
TRBJ2-5	-	once	TRBV7-8	TGTGCCAGCAGCGCGGTCAGCCAAGAGACCCAGTACTTC	CASSAVSQETQYF
TRBJ1-1	TRBD1	-	TRBV5-5	TGTGCCAGCAGCCACGCCGGGACAGAGAGAGGGGCTTTCTTT	CASSHAGTERGAFF
TRBJ1-3	TRBD1	-	TRBV5-4	TGTGCCAGCAGCTTGGGACAGGGGATACCTGGAAACACCATATATTTT	CASSLGQGIPGNTIYF
TRBJ1-5	-	-	TRBV19	TGTGCCAGTAGTAGCCAGGCCCCCAGCATGCCCCAGCATTTT	CASSSQAPSMPQHF
TRBJ1-1	TRBD1	-	TRBV7-6	TGTGCCAGCAGCTTAGGGCAGGGGGTGACTGAAGCTTTCTTT	CASSLGQGVTEAFF
TRBJ2-7	TRBD1	-	TRBV9	TGTGCCAGCAGCCAAGACAGGGGGAACTACGAGCAGTACTTC	CASSQDRGNYEQYF
TRBJ2-5	-	-	TRBV5-6	TGTGCCAGCAGCCGCAAGGAGGGGGCGCGACAGGTGGGCCAGTACTTC	CASSRKEGARQVGQYF
TRBJ2-6	TRBD2	few	TRBV5-6	TGTGCCAGCAGCCCGGGACTAGCGGGGTTTGGGGCCAACGTCCTGACTTTC	CASSPGLAGFGANVLTF
TRBJ1-2	TRBD1	-	TRBV2	TGTGCCAGCAGGGATAGCGACGGGACAGGGCCCCTTTTCGGTGGCTACACCTTC	CASRDSDGTGPLFGGYTF
TRBJ2-7	TRBD2	-	TRBV5-1	TGCGCCAGCAGCTTGGTTTCTAGCGGGGGGGCAGGCTACGAGCAGTACTTC	CASSLVSSGGAGYEQYF
TRBJ2-2	TRBD1	few	TRBV5-4	TGTGCCAGCAGCTTGGTTTCAGGGGGCTCCGGGGAGCTGTTTTTT	CASSLVSGGSGELFF
TRBJ1-2	TRBD1	-	TRBV6-5	TGTGCCAGCAGTTCCAGGACAGGGAACTATGGCTACACCTTC	CASSSRTGNYGYTF